Listed below are T cell receptor beta chains from one sample, sequenced in a study of beta chain features in type 1 diabetes. Assay: immunoSEQ multiplex PCR; the TCRdb copy retains only in-frame clones and omits some. The sample yields 200,000 to 250,000 clones, approximately 11% seen once. Sequencing was performed on central memory CD4+ T cells from blood. All receptors derive from a man between 18 and 29 years old in good health. The CDR3 runs from the conserved cysteine through the conserved F or W. The D gene is left open where the match is weak. Only part of the rows carry a size: once, few, many, or a class if the clone is expanded.

j_call clone_size d_call v_call cdr3_nt cdr3_aa
TRBJ2-1 few TRBD2 TRBV6-1 TGTGCCAGCTCCCCCGCCCGGGAGGGCCGGGGTGAGCAGTTCTTC CASSPAREGRGEQFF
TRBJ2-2 many NA TRBV23-1 TGCGCCAGCGTGACAGAGAAGGACACCGGGGAGCTGTTTTTT CASVTEKDTGELFF
TRBJ2-7 few NA TRBV29-1 TGCAGCGTTGTAACGGTCACCTACGAGCAGTACTTC CSVVTVTYEQYF
TRBJ1-1 few TRBD1 TRBV27 TGTGCCAGCAGTCTGATTCGGGACAGGGTGACTGAAGCTTTCTTT CASSLIRDRVTEAFF
TRBJ2-5 NA NA TRBV10-3 TGTGCCATCAGTGGGACGGAGGGCTTGGCCCAGTACTTC CAISGTEGLAQYF
TRBJ2-1 few TRBD2 TRBV6-5 TGTGCCAGCAGACGATCAGCGGGAAGCTACAATGAGCAGTTCTTC CASRRSAGSYNEQFF
TRBJ2-7 NA TRBD2 TRBV7-9 TGTGCCAGCAGCTTACTCCTAGCGGGAGGCCAAGGCGAGCAGTACTTC CASSLLLAGGQGEQYF
TRBJ2-2 few TRBD1 TRBV9 TGTGCCAGCAGCGTGACAGGGGCGAACGGGGAGCTGTTTTTT CASSVTGANGELFF
TRBJ2-7 many TRBD2 TRBV2 TGTGCCAGCAGACTAGCGGGTCCCTACGAGCAGTACTTC CASRLAGPYEQYF
TRBJ2-1 NA NA TRBV15 TGTGCCACCAGCAGAGATCCCATTATGGAGACTAGCTCCTACAATGAGCAGTTCTTC CATSRDPIMETSSYNEQFF
TRBJ2-3 once NA TRBV6-6 TGTGCCAGCAGACCCCGAGTCGGTAGAGGGGATACGCAGTATTTT CASRPRVGRGDTQYF
TRBJ1-2 many TRBD1 TRBV7-3 TGTGCCAGCAGCGCCCCGGGACAGGATCGAGGCTACACCTTC CASSAPGQDRGYTF
TRBJ1-1 NA NA TRBV29-1 TGCAGCGTTGACATAGGACAGACCATGAACACTGAAGCTTTCTTT CSVDIGQTMNTEAFF
TRBJ2-7 NA TRBD1 TRBV27 TGTGCCAGCAGGAAGACGGGACAGGGTCTATACGAGCAGTACTTC CASRKTGQGLYEQYF
TRBJ1-1 NA NA TRBV10-3 TGTGCCATCATCCGGGGTTCAGGGAATCCTGAAGCTTTCTTT CAIIRGSGNPEAFF
TRBJ1-1 NA NA TRBV30 TGTGCCTGGAGCGACACCGGGACGAAAGCTTTCTTT CAWSDTGTKAFF
TRBJ2-2 few NA TRBV5-1 TGTGCCAGCAGCTTCGGACGGAACACCGGGGAGCTGTTTTTT CASSFGRNTGELFF
TRBJ2-3 NA NA TRBV29-1 TGCAGCTCAAACACAGATACGCAGTATTTT CSSNTDTQYF
TRBJ2-7 few NA TRBV7-6 TGTGCCAGCAGCTTAGAAGACGGGACGGGGGCCTACGAGCAGTACTTC CASSLEDGTGAYEQYF
TRBJ2-7 NA TRBD1 TRBV6-5 TGTGCCAGCAGTTACGCCGGGACAGGGCCCTACGAGCAGTACTTC CASSYAGTGPYEQYF
TRBJ2-6 few TRBD1 TRBV11-3 TGTGCCAGCAGCGCGGGACAGGGATCTTCTGGGGCCAACGTCCTGACTTTC CASSAGQGSSGANVLTF
TRBJ2-1 NA TRBD2 TRBV9 TGTGCCAGCAGCGTAGCAGCGGGAGGATCCAATGAGCAGTTCTTC CASSVAAGGSNEQFF
TRBJ2-7 NA TRBD2 TRBV4-2 TGTGCCAGCAGCTCCATAGCTAGCGGGACTTCCTACGAGCAGTACTTC CASSSIASGTSYEQYF
TRBJ2-3 NA TRBD1 TRBV25-1 TGTGCCAGCAGTGAAGGGGGACAGGGAACAGATACGCAGTATTTT CASSEGGQGTDTQYF
TRBJ2-1 NA TRBD2 TRBV5-4 TGTGCCAGCAGTCCGGGACTAGCGGGATTTGAGCAGTTCTTC CASSPGLAGFEQFF
TRBJ2-5 NA NA TRBV30 TGTGCCTGGACAATGTATGCGGGGAGCGGGACCCAGTACTTC CAWTMYAGSGTQYF